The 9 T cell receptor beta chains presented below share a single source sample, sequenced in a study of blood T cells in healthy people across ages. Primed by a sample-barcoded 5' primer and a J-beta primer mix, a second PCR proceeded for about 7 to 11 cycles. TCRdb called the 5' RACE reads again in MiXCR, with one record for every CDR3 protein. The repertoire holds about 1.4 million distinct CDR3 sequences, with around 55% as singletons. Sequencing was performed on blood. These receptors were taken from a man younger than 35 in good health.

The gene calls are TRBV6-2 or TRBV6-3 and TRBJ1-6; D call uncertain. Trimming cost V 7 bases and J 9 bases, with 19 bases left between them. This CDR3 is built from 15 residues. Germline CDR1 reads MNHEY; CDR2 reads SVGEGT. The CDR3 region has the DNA TGTGCCAGCACCTCTTTACGCCGTTCGGGTTCACCCCTCCACTTT. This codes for CASTSLRRSGSPLHF.

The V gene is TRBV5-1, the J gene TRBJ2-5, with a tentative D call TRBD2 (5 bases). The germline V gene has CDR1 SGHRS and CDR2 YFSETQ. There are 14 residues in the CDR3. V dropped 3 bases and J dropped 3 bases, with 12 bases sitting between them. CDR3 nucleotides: TGCGCCAGCAGCTCCCCAGCGGCGAAAGAGACCCAGTACTTC. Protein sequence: CASSSPAAKETQYF.

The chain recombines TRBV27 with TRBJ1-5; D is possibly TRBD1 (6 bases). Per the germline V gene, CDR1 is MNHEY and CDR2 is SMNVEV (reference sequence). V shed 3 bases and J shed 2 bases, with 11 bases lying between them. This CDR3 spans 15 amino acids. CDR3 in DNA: TGTGCCAGCAGTTTGTCGGGGGCGCGCAATCAGCCCCAGCATTTT. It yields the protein CASSLSGARNQPQHF.

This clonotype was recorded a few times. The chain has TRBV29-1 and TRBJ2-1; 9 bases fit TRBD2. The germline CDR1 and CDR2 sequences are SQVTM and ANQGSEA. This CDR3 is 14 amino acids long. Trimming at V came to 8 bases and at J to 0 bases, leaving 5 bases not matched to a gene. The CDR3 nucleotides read TGCAGCCTCCGTAGCGGGAGCTCCTACAATGAGCAGTTCTTC. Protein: CSLRSGSSYNEQFF.

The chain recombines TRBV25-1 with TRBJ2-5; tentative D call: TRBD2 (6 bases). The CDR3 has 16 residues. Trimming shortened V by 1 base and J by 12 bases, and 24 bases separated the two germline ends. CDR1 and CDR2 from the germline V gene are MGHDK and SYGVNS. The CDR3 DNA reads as TGTGCCAGCAGTGAATTGAGGGGCGGGAACTACCCAGTAAAGTACTTC. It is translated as CASSELRGGNYPVKYF.

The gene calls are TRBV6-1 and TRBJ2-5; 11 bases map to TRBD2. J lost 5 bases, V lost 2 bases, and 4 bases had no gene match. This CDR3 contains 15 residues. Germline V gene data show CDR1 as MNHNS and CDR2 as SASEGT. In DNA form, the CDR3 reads TGTGCCAGCAGTGAAATAGCGGGAGGGCCGGAGACCCAGTACTTC. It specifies CASSEIAGGPETQYF.

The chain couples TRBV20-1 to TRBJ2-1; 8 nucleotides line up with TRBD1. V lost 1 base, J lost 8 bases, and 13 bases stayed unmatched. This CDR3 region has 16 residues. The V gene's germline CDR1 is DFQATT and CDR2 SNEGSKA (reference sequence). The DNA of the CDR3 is TGCAGTGCTAGAGGGACAGGGTCAACTTTTTTGCATGAGCAGTTCTTC. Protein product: CSARGTGSTFLHEQFF.

This CDR3 is CASSLAFKFPGQVDRSSYNEQYF. The CDR3 DNA sequence: TGCGCCAGCAGCTTGGCCTTTAAATTCCCTGGACAGGTGGATAGGTCTTCCTACAATGAGCAGTACTTC. The chain has TRBV5-1 and TRBJ2-1; 7 bases line up with TRBD1. The DNA end lines up better with TRBJ2-7; the J call may be wrong. The germline V gene has CDR1 SGHRS and CDR2 YFSETQ. There are 23 residues in the CDR3.

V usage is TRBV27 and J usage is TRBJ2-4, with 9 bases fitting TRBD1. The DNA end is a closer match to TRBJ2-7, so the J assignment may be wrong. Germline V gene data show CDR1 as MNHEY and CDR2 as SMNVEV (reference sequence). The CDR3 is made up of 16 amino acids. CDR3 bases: TGTGCCAGCAGTTTATTGGCGGGACAGGGTTTGCACGAGCAGTACTTC. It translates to CASSLLAGQGLHEQYF.